One sample yielded the 15 T cell receptor beta chains listed below, sequenced in a study of blood T cell repertoires in COVID-19. Sequencing was performed with immunoSEQ multiplex PCR; in TCRdb, only in-frame clones are kept and a portion is missing. The data show a few hundred thousand clones, 70% to 90% seen once. Sequenced material: peripheral blood. These receptors were collected from a woman in her thirties with COVID-19, enrolled during active disease.

The chain has TRBV7-6 and TRBJ1-2, with 7 bases lining up with TRBD1. CDR1 is SGHVS, CDR2 FNYEAQ, per germline. The CDR3 has 17 amino acids. V shed 5 bases, J shed 0 bases, and the junction held 12 bases outside the gene matches. The CDR3 is CASSREPGQIPNYGYTF. The CDR3 DNA sequence: TGTGCCAGCAGCCGGGAACCGGGACAGATTCCTAACTATGGCTACACCTTC.

V usage is TRBV2 and J usage is TRBJ2-2, with 8 positions matching TRBD2. The length of the CDR3 is 14 residues. Germline V CDR1 and CDR2: SNHLY, FYNNEI. V dropped 10 bases and J dropped 6; count of bases not matched to a gene: 10. The CDR3 nucleotides read TGTGCCATCCCGACTAGCGATTCATCCGGGGAGCTGTTTTTT. Translation gives CAIPTSDSSGELFF.

This chain connects TRBV11-2 to TRBJ2-3; D perhaps matches TRBD2 (7 bases). The CDR3 has 15 amino acids. V was cut by 4 bases and J by 4 bases, with 15 bases left in between. The germline V gene has CDR1 SGHAT and CDR2 FQNNGV. The CDR3 here is CASSSRGGGADTQYF. CDR3 nucleotides: TGTGCCAGCAGCTCTCGAGGAGGGGGGGCAGATACGCAGTATTTT. The entire variable domain, with the rest obtained from reference TRBV11-2 and TRBJ2-3, is as follows: EAGVAQSPRYKIIEKRQSVAFWCNPISGHATLYWYQQILGQGPKLLIQFQNNGVVDDSQLPKDRFSAERLKGVDSTLKIQPAKLEDSAVYLCASSSRGGGADTQYFGPGTRLTVL.

This clone turned up a few times. The chain uses TRBV18 and TRBJ2-7, with D possibly matching TRBD2 (5 bases). Trimming took off 4 bases at V and 3 bases at J, with 10 bases between the two ends. The CDR3 contains 13 residues. Germline V CDR1 and CDR2: KGHSH, LQKENI. The CDR3 reads CASSLGLNYEQYV. CDR3 nucleotides: TGTGCCAGCTCACTTGGACTTAACTACGAGCAGTACGTC.

In its sample, this clone was seen once. The identical CDR3 is also encoded by other nucleotide sequences in the sample. This chain connects TRBV19 to TRBJ1-2, with D tentatively TRBD1 (6 bases). CDR1 LNHDA and CDR2 SQIVND come from the germline V gene (reference sequence). Trimming left V 3 bases short and J 2 bases short, with 7 bases between. The length of the CDR3 is 13 residues. The CDR3 is CASSIQGNYGYTF. As DNA, the CDR3 is TGTGCCAGTAGTATCCAGGGGAACTATGGCTACACCTTC. The variable domain in full, completed from reference TRBV19 and TRBJ1-2, reads DGGITQSPKYLFRKEGQNVTLSCEQNLNHDAMYWYRQDPGQGLRLIYYSQIVNDFQKGDIAEGYSVSREKKESFPLTVTSAQKNPTAFYLCASSIQGNYGYTFGSGTRLTVV.

The V gene is TRBV7-2, the J gene TRBJ2-2, with 8 bases fitting TRBD1. The CDR3 contains 16 residues. Trimming removed 4 bases from V and 1 base from J; junction bases left unmatched: 5. Germline V gene lookup returns CDR1 SGHTA and CDR2 FQGNSA. The CDR3 spells CASSWKGTGNTGELFF. As DNA, the CDR3 is TGTGCCAGCAGCTGGAAGGGGACAGGGAACACCGGGGAGCTGTTTTTT.

V is TRBV14 and J is TRBJ2-3; 9 bases are a match to TRBD2. J lost 7 bases, V lost 2 bases, and 4 bases had no gene match. CDR1 is SGHDN and CDR2 is FVKESK in the germline V gene. The CDR3 runs 14 residues. Written as DNA, the CDR3 is TGTGCCAGCAGCCAATTTCTAGCGGGGAATACGCAGTATTTT. This codes for CASSQFLAGNTQYF.

In its sample, this clone was seen once. V usage is TRBV30 and J usage is TRBJ1-5; TRBD1 matches 7 bases. The CDR3 loop spans 14 amino acids. V lost 1 base, J lost 6 bases, and 6 bases stayed unmatched. Germline-derived CDR1 and CDR2 are GTSNPN and SVGIG (reference sequence). The chain's CDR3 is CAWSGQGGGQPQHF. Here the CDR3 DNA reads TGTGCCTGGAGTGGACAGGGAGGTGGTCAGCCCCAGCATTTT.

V usage is TRBV5-1 and J usage is TRBJ2-3; 8 bases are shared with TRBD1. The CDR3 contains 16 residues. In germline, CDR1 is SGHRS, CDR2 YFSETQ. Trimming removed 4 bases from V and 1 base from J; junction bases left unmatched: 8. CDR3 region: CASSVGQASGTDTQYF. DNA of the CDR3: TGCGCCAGCAGCGTGGGACAGGCCAGCGGCACAGATACGCAGTATTTT.

The genes are TRBV27 and TRBJ2-6; the match to TRBD1 covers 8 bases. The CDR3 contains 17 residues. The trim removed 5 bases at V and 4 bases at J, leaving 10 bases unmatched. In germline, CDR1 is MNHEY, CDR2 SMNVEV (reference sequence). Written as DNA, the CDR3 is TGTGCCAGCAGTCAAATTTTGACAGGGGTGGGGGCCAACGTCCTGACTTTC. This codes for CASSQILTGVGANVLTF.

The J gene is TRBJ2-7, the V gene TRBV7-2; D unresolved. V lost 1 base and J 0 bases, leaving 10 bases between the germline ends. Germline loops: CDR1 SGHTA, CDR2 FQGNSA. The CDR3 loop spans 15 amino acids. CDR3 DNA: TGTGCCAGCAGCTTAGTTTACAGTCCCTCCTACGAGCAGTACTTC. Translated, it gives CASSLVYSPSYEQYF.

The chain has TRBV27 and TRBJ2-1, with a tentative D call TRBD1 (6 bases). Germline assignment: CDR1 MNHEY and CDR2 SMNVEV (reference sequence). This CDR3 comprises 13 residues. V dropped 2 bases and J dropped 9 bases, with 11 bases sitting between them. This CDR3 reads CASSLQGKSEQFF. Written as DNA, the CDR3 is TGTGCCAGCAGTTTACAGGGGAAAAGTGAGCAGTTCTTC.

This chain links TRBV5-4 with TRBJ1-5; 9 positions match TRBD1. The CDR3 length is 13 residues. The V segment lost 3 bases and the J segment 7 bases; nucleotides outside the gene matches: 2. CDR1 and CDR2 from the germline V gene are SGHNT and YYREEE (reference sequence). The CDR3 nucleotides are TGTGCCAGCAGCTCGGACAGGGGCCAGCCCCAGCATTTT. Encoded protein: CASSSDRGQPQHF.

Here the CDR3 reads CASSLAVLLAEYNEQFF. The CDR3 nucleotides are TGTGCCAGCAGCTTGGCGGTTCTGCTAGCAGAGTACAATGAGCAGTTCTTC. The chain recombines TRBV5-8 with TRBJ2-1; TRBD2 is a possible D gene (5 bases). V was pared by 0 bases and J by 4 bases, with 17 bases between. The CDR3 loop spans 17 amino acids. CDR1 and CDR2 from the germline V gene are SGHTS and YDEGEE. The full variable domain, completed using reference TRBV5-8 and TRBJ2-1, is EAGVTQSPTHLIKTRGQQATLRCSPISGHTSVYWYQQALGLGLQFLLWYDEGEERNRGNFPPRFSGRQFPNYSSELNVNALELEDSALYLCASSLAVLLAEYNEQFFGPGTRLTVL.

The chain is built from TRBV11-2 and TRBJ1-5; perhaps TRBD1 as D (6 bases). Germline CDR1 and CDR2: SGHAT and FQNNGV. CDR3 length: 15 amino acids. The V gene lost 4 bases and the J gene lost 1 base, with 11 bases spanning the gap. The CDR3 bases are TGTGCCAGCAGCTCAACAGGGCTGAGCAATCAGCCCCAGCATTTT. Translated, it gives CASSSTGLSNQPQHF. The complete variable domain, with remaining parts taken from reference TRBV11-2 and TRBJ1-5, reads EAGVAQSPRYKIIEKRQSVAFWCNPISGHATLYWYQQILGQGPKLLIQFQNNGVVDDSQLPKDRFSAERLKGVDSTLKIQPAKLEDSAVYLCASSSTGLSNQPQHFGDGTRLSIL.